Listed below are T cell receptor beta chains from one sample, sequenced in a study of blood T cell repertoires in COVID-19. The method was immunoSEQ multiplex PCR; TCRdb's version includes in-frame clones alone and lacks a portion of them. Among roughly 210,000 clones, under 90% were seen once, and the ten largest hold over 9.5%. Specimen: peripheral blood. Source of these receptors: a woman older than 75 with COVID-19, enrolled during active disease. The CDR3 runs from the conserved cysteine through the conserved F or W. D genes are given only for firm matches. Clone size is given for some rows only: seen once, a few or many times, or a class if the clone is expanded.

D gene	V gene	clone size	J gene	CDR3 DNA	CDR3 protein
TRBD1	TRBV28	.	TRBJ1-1	TGTGCCAGCAGTTTATCCCATTACAGGGGGGGTACTGAAGCTTTCTTT	CASSLSHYRGGTEAFF
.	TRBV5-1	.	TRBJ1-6	TGCGCCAGCAGCCTCGGTCAGGGTACGAATTCACCCCTCCACTTT	CASSLGQGTNSPLHF
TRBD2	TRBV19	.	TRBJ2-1	TGTGCCAGTAGTATAGTCGGACTAGCGGGGGGTCCACGGTACAATGAGCAGTTCTTC	CASSIVGLAGGPRYNEQFF
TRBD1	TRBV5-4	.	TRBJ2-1	TGTGCCAGCAGCACCGGGACAGGGTATAACAATGAGCAGTTCTTC	CASSTGTGYNNEQFF
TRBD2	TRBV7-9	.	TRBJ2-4	TGTGCCAGCAGCCATGAGGGGAGGGAAAACATTCAGTACTTC	CASSHEGRENIQYF
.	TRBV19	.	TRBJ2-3	TGTGCCAGTAGTCGGGGTTACAGTCCCCGTAGCACAGATACGCAGTATTTT	CASSRGYSPRSTDTQYF
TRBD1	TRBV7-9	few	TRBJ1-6	TGTGCCAGCAGCTCAAGACAGGGACTTTCACCCCTCCACTTT	CASSSRQGLSPLHF
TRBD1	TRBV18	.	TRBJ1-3	TGTGCCAGCTCACGTTCCCTTCCGGGACAGATCTCTGGAAACACCATATATTTT	CASSRSLPGQISGNTIYF
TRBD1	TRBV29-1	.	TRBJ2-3	TGCAGCGGCGCCGTTCCCACAGGGGGTAGGACAGATACGCAGTATTTT	CSGAVPTGGRTDTQYF
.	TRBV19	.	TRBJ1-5	TGTGCCAGTAGTATACAGGGAAGCTATCAGCCCCAGCATTTT	CASSIQGSYQPQHF
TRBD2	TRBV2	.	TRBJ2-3	TGTGCCAGCAGTGCATCCCTAGCGGGGGGCTGGGCAGATACGCAGTATTTT	CASSASLAGGWADTQYF
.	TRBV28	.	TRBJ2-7	TGTGCCAGCAGCGAGAATACGGGACTTCCTCACTACGAGCAGTACTTC	CASSENTGLPHYEQYF
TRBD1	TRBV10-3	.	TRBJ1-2	TGTGCCATCAGTGAGGGGACAGGGGAGGGCTACACCTTC	CAISEGTGEGYTF
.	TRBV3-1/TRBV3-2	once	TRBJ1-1	TGTGCCAGCAGCCAAGATGACCGGGGTGAAGCTTTCTTT	CASSQDDRGEAFF
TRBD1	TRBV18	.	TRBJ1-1	TGTGCCAGTTCAGCTGACAGGGTAGACACTGAAGCTTTCTTT	CASSADRVDTEAFF
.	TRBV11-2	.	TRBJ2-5	TGTGCCAGCAGCTTAGGGCCAGGGTTGGAGACCCAGTACTTC	CASSLGPGLETQYF
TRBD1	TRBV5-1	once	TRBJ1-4	TGCGCCAGCAGCTTGGGTAGCTCCGATGGGACAGGCGAAAAACTGTTTTTT	CASSLGSSDGTGEKLFF
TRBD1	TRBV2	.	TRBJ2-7	TGTGCCAGCAGTGGGACCTCACAGGGGGCTTGGGACGAGCAGTACTTC	CASSGTSQGAWDEQYF
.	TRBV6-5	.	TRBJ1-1	TGTGCCAGCAGTTACTCTAACAGGGTGAACACTGAAGCTTTCTTT	CASSYSNRVNTEAFF
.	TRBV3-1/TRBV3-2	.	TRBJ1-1	TGTGCCAGCAGCCCTTTCCGGGGTACTGAAGCTTTCTTT	CASSPFRGTEAFF
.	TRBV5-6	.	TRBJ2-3	TGTGCCAGCAGCGCCAGGTGGGCAGATACGCAGTATTTT	CASSARWADTQYF
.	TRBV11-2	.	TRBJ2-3	TGTGCCAGCAGCCTCACAGGGTCCACAGATACGCAGTATTTT	CASSLTGSTDTQYF
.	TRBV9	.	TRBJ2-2	TGTGCCAGCAGCGCATTTAGTAGGAACACCGGGGAGCTGTTTTTT	CASSAFSRNTGELFF
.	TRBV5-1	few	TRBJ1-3	TGCGCCAGCAAAGATCAGGGGATCTACGGAAACACCATATATTTT	CASKDQGIYGNTIYF
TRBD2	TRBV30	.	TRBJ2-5	TGTGCCTGGAGAGGCTCTTCCGGACTAGCGGGGGTTGAGACCCAGTACTTC	CAWRGSSGLAGVETQYF
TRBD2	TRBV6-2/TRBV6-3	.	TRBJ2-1	TGTGCCAGCAGTTACTCGAAAACTAGCGCTTCCTACAATGAGCAGTTCTTC	CASSYSKTSASYNEQFF
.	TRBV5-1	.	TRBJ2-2	TGCGCCAGCAGCTTGGACAGGGCTACCGGGGAGCTGTTTTTT	CASSLDRATGELFF
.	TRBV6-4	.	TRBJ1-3	TGTGCCAGCAGTGACCCTCGACTCCGGAGCTCTGGAAACACCATATATTTT	CASSDPRLRSSGNTIYF
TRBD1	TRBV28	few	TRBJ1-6	TGTGCCAGCAGTTCCCCGGGACAGGTGCACCCCCTCCACTTT	CASSSPGQVHPLHF
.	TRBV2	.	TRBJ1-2	TGTGCCAGCAGTGAAGCAACTATTAACTATGGCTACACCTTC	CASSEATINYGYTF
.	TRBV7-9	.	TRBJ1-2	TGTGCCAGCAGCTTAGCGGCGGGTGGCTATGGCTACACCTTC	CASSLAAGGYGYTF
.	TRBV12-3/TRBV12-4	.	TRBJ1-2	TGTGCCAGCAGCTTAGACAGAGTAGGAGGCTACACCTTC	CASSLDRVGGYTF
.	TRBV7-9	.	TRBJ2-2	TGTGCCAGCAGGTTTTCCCCCGACACCGGGGAGCTGTTTTTT	CASRFSPDTGELFF
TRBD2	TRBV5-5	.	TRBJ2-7	TGTGCCAGCAGCTTGGAGGGACTAGCCTACGAGCAGTACTTC	CASSLEGLAYEQYF
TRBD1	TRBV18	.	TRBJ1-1	TGTGCCAGCTCACCGACAGGGGAGTCTGAAGCTTTCTTT	CASSPTGESEAFF
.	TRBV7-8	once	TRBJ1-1	TGTGCCAGCAGCTTGTCACAGAACACTGAAGCTTTCTTT	CASSLSQNTEAFF
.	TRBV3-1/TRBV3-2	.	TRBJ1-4	TGTGCCAGCAGCCAAGGACAGGCCTATGAAAAACTGTTTTTT	CASSQGQAYEKLFF
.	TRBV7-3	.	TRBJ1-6	TGTGCCAGCAGCCCCACAGGGCGCAGTAATTCACCCCTCCACTTT	CASSPTGRSNSPLHF
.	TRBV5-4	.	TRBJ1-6	TGTGCCAGCAGCTTTGAGGCCACGCGGTCCAATTCACCCCTCCACTTT	CASSFEATRSNSPLHF
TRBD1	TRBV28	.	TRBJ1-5	TGTGCCAGCAATTCCGGGACAGGTAATCAGCCCCAGCATTTT	CASNSGTGNQPQHF
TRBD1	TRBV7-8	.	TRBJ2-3	TGTGCCAGCGGCCAGACAGGGGTCACAGATACGCAGTATTTT	CASGQTGVTDTQYF
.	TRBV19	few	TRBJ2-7	TGTGCCAGTAGTATAGTAAGTTCGAGATCACAGCAGTACTTC	CASSIVSSRSQQYF
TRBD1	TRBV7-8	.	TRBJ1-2	TGTGCCAGCAGCTCGACAGGGTCTGACTATGGCTACACCTTC	CASSSTGSDYGYTF
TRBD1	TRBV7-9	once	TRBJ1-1	TGTGCCAGCAGCTCCCGACAGGGAATGAACACTGAAGCTTTCTTT	CASSSRQGMNTEAFF
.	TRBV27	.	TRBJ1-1	TGTGCCAGCGGAAACAGGGAGGGGAACACTGAAGCTTTCTTT	CASGNREGNTEAFF
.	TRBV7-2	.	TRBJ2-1	TGTGCCAGCAGCTCCTTCGGCGGGGGCGCCTACAATGAGCAGTTCTTC	CASSSFGGGAYNEQFF
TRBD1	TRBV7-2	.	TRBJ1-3	TGTGCCAGCAGCCCAGGGGGCTCTGGAAACACCATATATTTT	CASSPGGSGNTIYF
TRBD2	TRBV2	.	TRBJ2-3	TGTGCCAGCAAATATAGCGGGGGGACAGATACGCAGTATTTT	CASKYSGGTDTQYF
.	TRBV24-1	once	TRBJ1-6	TGTGCCACCAGTGAACGGTATAATTCACCCCTCCACTTT	CATSERYNSPLHF
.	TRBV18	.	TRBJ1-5	TGTGCCAGCTCACCACACCAGGGGATGGATCAGCCCCAGCATTTT	CASSPHQGMDQPQHF
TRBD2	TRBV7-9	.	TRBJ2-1	TGTGCCAGCAGGATTAGCGGGGGCGACTTCTACAATGAGCAGTTCTTC	CASRISGGDFYNEQFF
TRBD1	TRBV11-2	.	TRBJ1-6	TGTGCCAGCAGCGTCAGGGGGCGCAGGCATTCACCCCTCCACTTT	CASSVRGRRHSPLHF
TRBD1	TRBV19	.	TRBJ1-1	TGTGCCAGTAGAACAACCGGGACAGCGAACACTGAAGCTTTCTTT	CASRTTGTANTEAFF
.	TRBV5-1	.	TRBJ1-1	TGCGCCAGCAGCACGGGAAGGGTGATGAACACTGAAGCTTTCTTT	CASSTGRVMNTEAFF
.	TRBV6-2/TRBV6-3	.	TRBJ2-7	TGTGCCAGCAGCCTCCTACGGAGCGAGCAGTACTTC	CASSLLRSEQYF